A single sample is the source of the 10 T cell receptor beta chains below, sequenced in a study of T cells in Graves' hyperthyroidism and ophthalmopathy (dated by TCRdb to about 2019). The library was produced with multiplex PCR. The instrument was an Illumina HiSeq 2000. TCR beta CDR3 regions were amplified from RNA transcripts. The first round of RT-PCR for the TCR CDR3 was performed with the HTBI primer set and the Qiagen OneStep RT-PCR kit. The raw public data were reprocessed by TCRdb itself: fastp quality trimming at Q25, MiXCR clonotype calling, in-frame beta chains only. Rows with one shared CDR3 protein collapse into an entry with the most common genes and DNA. Counted in this sample were about 570,000 distinct CDR3 sequences; around 45% of them appeared once. The ten biggest clones cover under 20% of the sample. The sequenced sample was peripheral blood or thyroid tissue (not recorded which). The receptors derive from an adult woman with Graves' disease, either hyperthyroidism or ophthalmopathy (not recorded which).

This clonotype was recorded at least ten times. The rearrangement uses TRBV5-1 and TRBJ1-1; D possibly corresponds to TRBD1 (6 bases). V lost 1 base to trimming and J lost 5 bases, with 18 bases between them. This CDR3 is 16 amino acids long. Per the germline V gene, CDR1 is SGHRS and CDR2 is YFSETQ. As DNA, the CDR3 is TGCGCCAGCAGCTTGCTTGCAGGGGCCCAGGGGACTGAAGCTTTCTTT. Protein: CASSLLAGAQGTEAFF.

This chain links TRBV10-2 with TRBJ1-2; D possibly corresponds to TRBD1 (5 bases). The V gene lost 6 bases and the J gene lost 2 bases, with 34 bases spanning the gap. From germline, CDR1 is WSHSY and CDR2 SAAADI. The CDR3 sequence is 21 residues long. CDR3 DNA sequence: TGCGCCAGCAGCGACGGTCCGGGACTAGCGGGAAGTCATCAGCGAAACTATGGCTACACCTTC. Its translation: CASSDGPGLAGSHQRNYGYTF.

For this clonotype: No conserved phenylalanine or tryptophan is present at the end of the CDR3, so a read error is the likely explanation. The limits of the CDR3 on the DNA are not certain, so only TCRdb's listed CDR3 is given. This rearrangement joins TRBV7-3 to TRBJ2-2. In germline, CDR1 is SGHTA, CDR2 FQGTGA. Termini included, the CDR3 measures 9 amino acids. CDR3 protein: CASSETAFG.

About this clonotype itself: An end of the junction does not agree with germline; a read error may underlie this. V is TRBV11-1 and J is TRBJ1-5; TRBD1 matches at 7 bases. CDR1 and CDR2 (germline): SGHAT, FQDESV (reference sequence). This CDR3 contains 15 residues. Here the CDR3 DNA reads TGTGCCAGCAGTGAGGGGGCTGGAGGCAATCAGCCCCAGCGTTTT. Its translation: CASSEGAGGNQPQRF.

This clonotype was detected many times. The rearrangement uses TRBV24-1 and TRBJ2-7; tentative D call: TRBD1 (5 bases). V was pared by 10 bases and J by 1 base, with 25 bases between. CDR3 length: 17 amino acids. Germline CDR1 reads KGHDR; CDR2 reads SFDVKD. The CDR3 sequence: CATTKCSGQYSSYEQYF. CDR3 nucleotide sequence: TGTGCCACTACCAAGTGCTCCGGACAATATAGTTCCTACGAGCAGTACTTC.

The J gene is TRBJ1-6, the V gene TRBV20-1; no clear D gene. The CDR3 sequence is 15 residues long. Germline lookup yields CDR1 DFQATT and CDR2 SNEGSKA (reference sequence). V dropped 2 bases and J dropped 0 bases, with 8 bases sitting between them. The CDR3 DNA reads as TGCAGTGCTAGACCCCGGAGCTCCTATAATTCACCCCTCCACTTT. Amino acid sequence: CSARPRSSYNSPLHF.

This clonotype occurred once. The chain carries TRBV7-8 and TRBJ2-7; the D gene could be TRBD1 or TRBD2 (5 bases each). The V gene lost 5 bases and the J gene lost 2 bases, with 13 bases spanning the gap. Germline loops: CDR1 SGHVS, CDR2 FQNEAQ. The CDR3 loop spans 14 amino acids. The CDR3 region has the DNA TGTGCCAGCAGCGGGGACGTAGCCCCCTACGAGCAGTACTTC. Translating it yields CASSGDVAPYEQYF.

The chain carries TRBV4-2 and TRBJ1-6, with D hard to call. The germline V and J ends were trimmed by 0 bases and 6 bases, with 3 bases remaining between them. The germline gives CDR1 LGHNA, CDR2 YNFKEQ. This CDR3 comprises 13 residues. The CDR3 DNA is TGTGCCAGCAGCCAAGAAGCTAATTCACCCCTCCACTTT. It specifies CASSQEANSPLHF.

Ten or more counts support this clonotype. The chain recombines TRBV12-3 or TRBV12-4 with TRBJ1-2; D uncertain. The CDR3 is 12 amino acids. V dropped 1 base and J dropped 8 bases, with 8 bases sitting between them. CDR3 in DNA: TGTGCCAGCAGTTTAGAAAGGTTGGGCTACACCTTC. Its translation is CASSLERLGYTF.

This clonotype has at least ten counts. The V gene is TRBV19, the J gene TRBJ2-2, with D tentatively TRBD2 (6 bases). This CDR3 is built from 15 residues. CDR1 is LNHDA, CDR2 SQIVND, per germline (reference sequence). V was trimmed by 6 bases and J by 6 bases, leaving 17 bases between them. The CDR3 loop reads CASSNFGGLPGELFF. As DNA, the CDR3 is TGTGCCAGTAGCAATTTCGGAGGGCTCCCCGGGGAGCTGTTTTTT.